This T cell receptor beta chain came from a study of T cell repertoires in cytomegalovirus infection. This clonotype was counted only a few times. As yet, its antigen is unknown. Germline V gene data show CDR1 as MNHEY and CDR2 as SMNVEV (reference sequence). J was trimmed by 6 bases and V by 8 bases; bases with no gene match: 12. The CDR3 runs 14 residues. TCRdb used MiXCR to reprocess the reads, holding one entry per CDR3 protein. The sample shows 900,000 to 950,000 distinct CDR3 sequences, less than 40% of them seen only once. The specimen comprised cultured CD8+ T cells from PBMCs, sampled from culture after CMV antigen stimulation. The source is a human donor in good health (CMV status not recorded). Some clones in this sample may be carry-over from other donors' samples. The V gene is TRBV27, the J gene TRBJ2-7, with TRBD2 identical over 8 bases. DNA for the CDR3: TGTGCCAGCGCGATCGGGGGGGCCACGCCCGAGCAGTACTTC. This gives the protein CASAIGGATPEQYF.